This T cell receptor beta chain emerged from a study of blood T cell repertoires in COVID-19. With V trimmed by 4 bases and J by 5 bases, 10 bases remained unmatched. CDR1 and CDR2 (germline): SNHLY, FYNNEI. The CDR3 is made up of 15 amino acids. Original handling: Amplification from reference gene primers served as the basis for estimated nucleated cell counts. Clones were read by immunoSEQ multiplex PCR, and TCRdb kept only the in-frame ones, dropping some. D and trimming were read from the DNA, whereas the V and J calls and clone size are those reported in that table. The sample holds 200,000 to 250,000 clones, under 90% seen once.

The rearrangement links TRBV2 to TRBJ2-5, with TRBD1 matching 7 bases. Sequencing was performed on PBMCs or T cells enriched from blood (not recorded which). The clonotype comes from a man in his fifties or sixties who had recovered from COVID-19. CDR3 nucleotides: TGTGCCAGCAGTGGGACAGGCCAGCGAGGGGAGACCCAGTACTTC. Its protein is CASSGTGQRGETQYF.